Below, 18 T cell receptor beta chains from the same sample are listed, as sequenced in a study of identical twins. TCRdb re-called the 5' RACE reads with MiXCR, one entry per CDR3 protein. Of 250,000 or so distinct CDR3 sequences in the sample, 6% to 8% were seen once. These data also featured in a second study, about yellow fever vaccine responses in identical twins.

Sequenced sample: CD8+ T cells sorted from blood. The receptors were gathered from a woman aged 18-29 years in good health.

CDR3 nucleotide sequence: TGCAGTGCTAGAGATTTACCGGGAGGGCCCGGTGACATTCAGTACTTC. Translated, it gives CSARDLPGGPGDIQYF. The J gene is TRBJ2-4, the V gene TRBV20-1; 8 bases are shared with TRBD2. V lost 0 bases, J lost 8 bases, and 12 bases stayed unmatched. The CDR3 loop spans 16 amino acids. Germline CDR1 and CDR2: DFQATT and SNEGSKA (reference sequence).

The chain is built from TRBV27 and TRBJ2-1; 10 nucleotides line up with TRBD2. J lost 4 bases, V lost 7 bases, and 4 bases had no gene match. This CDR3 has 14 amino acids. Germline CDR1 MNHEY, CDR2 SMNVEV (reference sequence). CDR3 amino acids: CASKAGGQYNEQFF. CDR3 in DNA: TGTGCCAGCAAAGCGGGGGGGCAGTACAATGAGCAGTTCTTC.

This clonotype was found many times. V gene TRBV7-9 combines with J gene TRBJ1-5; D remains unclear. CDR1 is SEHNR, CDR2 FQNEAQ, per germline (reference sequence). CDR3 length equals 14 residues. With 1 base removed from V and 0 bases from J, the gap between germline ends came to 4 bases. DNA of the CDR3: TGTGCCAGCAGCTTAGACGCTAGCAATCAGCCCCAGCATTTT. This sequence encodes CASSLDASNQPQHF.

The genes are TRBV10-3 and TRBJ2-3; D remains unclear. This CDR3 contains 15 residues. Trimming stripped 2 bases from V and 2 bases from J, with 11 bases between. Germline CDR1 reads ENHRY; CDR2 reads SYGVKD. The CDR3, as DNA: TGTGCCATCAGTGAGCCGGACGGCGACACAGATACGCAGTATTTT. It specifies CAISEPDGDTDTQYF.

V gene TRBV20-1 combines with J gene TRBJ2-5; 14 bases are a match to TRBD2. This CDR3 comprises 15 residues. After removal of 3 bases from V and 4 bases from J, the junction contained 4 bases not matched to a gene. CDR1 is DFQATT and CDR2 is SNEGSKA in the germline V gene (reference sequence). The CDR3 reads CSASLGLAGGETQYF. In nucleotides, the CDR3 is TGCAGTGCTAGCCTTGGACTAGCGGGAGGAGAGACCCAGTACTTC.

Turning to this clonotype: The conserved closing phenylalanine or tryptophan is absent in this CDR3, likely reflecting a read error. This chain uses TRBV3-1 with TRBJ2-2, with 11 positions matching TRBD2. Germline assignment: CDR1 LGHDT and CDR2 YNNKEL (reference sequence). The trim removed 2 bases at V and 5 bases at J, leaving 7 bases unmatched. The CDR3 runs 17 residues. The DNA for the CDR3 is TGTGCCAGCAGCCAACAATTAGCGGGAGGGCCTACCGGGGAGCTGTTTCTT. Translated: CASSQQLAGGPTGELFL.

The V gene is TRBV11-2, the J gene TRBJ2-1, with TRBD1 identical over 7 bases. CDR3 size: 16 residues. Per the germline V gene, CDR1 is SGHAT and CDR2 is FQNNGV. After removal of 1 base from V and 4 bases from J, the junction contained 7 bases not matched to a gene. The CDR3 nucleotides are TGTGCCAGCAGCTTAGCGGGGACAGACCTATACAATGAGCAGTTCTTC. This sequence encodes CASSLAGTDLYNEQFF.

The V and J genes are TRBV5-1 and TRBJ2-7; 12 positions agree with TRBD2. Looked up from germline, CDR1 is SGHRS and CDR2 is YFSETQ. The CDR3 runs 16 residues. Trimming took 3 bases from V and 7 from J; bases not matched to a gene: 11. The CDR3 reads CASSWESGLAGLEQYF. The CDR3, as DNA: TGCGCCAGCAGCTGGGAGTCGGGACTAGCGGGTTTGGAGCAGTACTTC.

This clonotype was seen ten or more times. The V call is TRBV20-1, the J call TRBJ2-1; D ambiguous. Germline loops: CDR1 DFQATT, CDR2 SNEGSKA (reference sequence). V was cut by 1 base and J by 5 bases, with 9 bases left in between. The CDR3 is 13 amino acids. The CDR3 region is CSARGASDNEQFF. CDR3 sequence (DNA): TGCAGTGCTAGAGGTGCCTCGGACAATGAGCAGTTCTTC.

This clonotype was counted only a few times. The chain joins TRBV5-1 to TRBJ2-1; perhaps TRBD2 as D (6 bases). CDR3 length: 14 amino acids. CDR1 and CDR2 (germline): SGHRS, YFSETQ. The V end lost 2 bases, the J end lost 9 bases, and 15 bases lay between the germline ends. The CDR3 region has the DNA TGCGCCAGCAGCTTAAGCCCCAGGGAGGCTGAGCAGTTCTTC. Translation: CASSLSPREAEQFF.

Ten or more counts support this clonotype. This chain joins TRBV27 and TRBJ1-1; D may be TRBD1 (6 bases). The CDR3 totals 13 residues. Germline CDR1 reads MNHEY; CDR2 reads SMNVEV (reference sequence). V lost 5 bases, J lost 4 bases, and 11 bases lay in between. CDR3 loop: CASSQGYGTEAFF. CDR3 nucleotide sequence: TGTGCCAGCAGTCAGGGGTATGGCACTGAAGCTTTCTTT.

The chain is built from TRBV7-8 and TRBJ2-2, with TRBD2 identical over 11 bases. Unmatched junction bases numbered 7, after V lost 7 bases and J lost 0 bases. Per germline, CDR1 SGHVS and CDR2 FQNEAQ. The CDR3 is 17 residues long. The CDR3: CASTDTSGGPNTGELFF. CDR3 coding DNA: TGTGCCAGCACCGACACTAGCGGGGGCCCGAACACCGGGGAGCTGTTTTTT. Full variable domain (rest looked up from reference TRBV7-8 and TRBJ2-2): GAGVSQSPRYKVAKRGQDVALRCDPISGHVSLFWYQQALGQGPEFLTYFQNEAQLDKSGLPSDRFFAERPEGSVSTLKIQRTQQEDSAVYLCASTDTSGGPNTGELFFGEGSRLTVL.

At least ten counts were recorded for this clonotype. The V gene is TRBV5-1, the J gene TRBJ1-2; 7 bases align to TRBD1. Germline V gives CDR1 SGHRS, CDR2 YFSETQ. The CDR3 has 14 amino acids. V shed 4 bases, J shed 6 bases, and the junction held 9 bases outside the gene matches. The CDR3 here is CASSRTGARDGYTF. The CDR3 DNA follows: TGCGCCAGCAGCCGCACAGGGGCCAGAGATGGCTACACCTTC.

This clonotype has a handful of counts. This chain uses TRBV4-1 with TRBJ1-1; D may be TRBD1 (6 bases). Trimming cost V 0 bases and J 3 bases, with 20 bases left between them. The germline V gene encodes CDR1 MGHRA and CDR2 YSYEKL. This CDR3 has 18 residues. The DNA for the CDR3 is TGCGCCAGCAGCCAAGATATCCTGGGGGCGTTGAGGGACACTGAAGCTTTCTTT. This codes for CASSQDILGALRDTEAFF.

The CDR3 protein is CASSLTPEGHEQFF. In nucleotides, the CDR3 is TGTGCCAGCAGCTTAACACCGGAGGGGCATGAGCAGTTCTTC. This chain uses TRBV7-7 with TRBJ2-1; D might be TRBD2 (6 bases). This CDR3 is built from 14 residues. The germline gives CDR1 SSHAT, CDR2 FNYEAQ (reference sequence). The V gene lost 2 bases and the J gene lost 8 bases, with 13 bases spanning the gap.

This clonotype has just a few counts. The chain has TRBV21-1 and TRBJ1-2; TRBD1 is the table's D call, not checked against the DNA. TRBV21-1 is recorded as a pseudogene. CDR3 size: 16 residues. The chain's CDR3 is CASSKPGQGSSYGYTF. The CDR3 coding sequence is TGTGCCAGCAGCAAACCGGGACAGGGAAGTTCCTATGGCTACACCTTC.

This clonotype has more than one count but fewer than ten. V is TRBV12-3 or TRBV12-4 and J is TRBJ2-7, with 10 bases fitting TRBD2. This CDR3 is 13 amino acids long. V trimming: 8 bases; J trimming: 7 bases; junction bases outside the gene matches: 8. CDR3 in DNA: TGTGCCAGCGGGGCTAGCGGGAGCGGGGAGCAGTACTTC. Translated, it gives CASGASGSGEQYF.

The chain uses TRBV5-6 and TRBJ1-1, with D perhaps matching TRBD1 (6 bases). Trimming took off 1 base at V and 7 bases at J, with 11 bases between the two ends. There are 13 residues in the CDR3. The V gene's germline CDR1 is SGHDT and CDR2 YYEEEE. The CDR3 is CASSLMVRGEAFF. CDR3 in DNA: TGTGCCAGCAGCTTGATGGTCAGGGGTGAAGCTTTCTTT. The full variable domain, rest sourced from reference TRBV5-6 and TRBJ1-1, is DAGVTQSPTHLIKTRGQQVTLRCSPKSGHDTVSWYQQALGQGPQFIFQYYEEEERQRGNFPDRFSGHQFPNYSSELNVNALLLGDSALYLCASSLMVRGEAFFGQGTRLTVV.